These T cell receptor beta chains were read from a single sample in a study of shared clonotypes between healthy human individuals. Assay used: immunoSEQ multiplex PCR; TCRdb lists only in-frame clones, some missing. The sample carries some 2 million clones, over 85% recorded once. The material sequenced was naive CD8+ T cells sorted from blood. These receptors were taken from a man aged 18 to 30 in good health. Both conserved end residues are trimmed from each CDR3. Each record gives: CDR3 protein, J gene, V gene.

CDR3aa: ASSLFRTGLNTEAF
j_gene: TRBJ1-1
v_gene: TRBV27

CDR3aa: AIGQGVSYEQY
j_gene: TRBJ2-7
v_gene: TRBV28

CDR3aa: ASSDPLTSSFQETQY
j_gene: TRBJ2-5
v_gene: TRBV25-1

CDR3aa: ASSLGLKIPGELF
j_gene: TRBJ2-2
v_gene: TRBV13

CDR3aa: ASSGRDRVTYEQY
j_gene: TRBJ2-7
v_gene: TRBV7-8

CDR3aa: ASSEWGQPQH
j_gene: TRBJ1-5
v_gene: TRBV27

CDR3aa: ASSARGSSYEQY
j_gene: TRBJ2-7
v_gene: TRBV7-8

CDR3aa: ASSEAGGVIWELF
j_gene: TRBJ2-2
v_gene: TRBV2

CDR3aa: ASSYSLAYGYT
j_gene: TRBJ1-2
v_gene: TRBV6-5

CDR3aa: ASSVAPGITYEQY
j_gene: TRBJ2-7
v_gene: TRBV9

CDR3aa: ASSLWHGSYEQY
j_gene: TRBJ2-7
v_gene: TRBV28

CDR3aa: ASSSYSGARQETQY
j_gene: TRBJ2-5
v_gene: TRBV6-6

CDR3aa: ARRTEANNEQF
j_gene: TRBJ2-1
v_gene: TRBV5-1

CDR3aa: ASSDPNSGEQY
j_gene: TRBJ2-7
v_gene: TRBV6-1

CDR3aa: AISEEGVYGYT
j_gene: TRBJ1-2
v_gene: TRBV10-3

CDR3aa: ASSKTGENEQF
j_gene: TRBJ2-1
v_gene: TRBV18

CDR3aa: ASSDPPASYTDTQY
j_gene: TRBJ2-3
v_gene: TRBV9

CDR3aa: SAVGLFNNEQF
j_gene: TRBJ2-1
v_gene: TRBV29-1

CDR3aa: ASSLGTSYEQY
j_gene: TRBJ2-7
v_gene: TRBV13

CDR3aa: ASSEGGLGYEQY
j_gene: TRBJ2-7
v_gene: TRBV13

CDR3aa: SADGGSGYNEQF
j_gene: TRBJ2-1
v_gene: TRBV29-1

CDR3aa: SITGANYGYT
j_gene: TRBJ1-2
v_gene: TRBV29-1

CDR3aa: ASSHTNRVPTDTQY
j_gene: TRBJ2-3
v_gene: TRBV7-9

CDR3aa: ASSPSTTESYEQY
j_gene: TRBJ2-7
v_gene: TRBV27

CDR3aa: ASSLSDRGDYGYT
j_gene: TRBJ1-2
v_gene: TRBV7-9

CDR3aa: ALETGRPGYT
j_gene: TRBJ1-2
v_gene: TRBV30

CDR3aa: ASSLEGQGARETQY
j_gene: TRBJ2-5
v_gene: TRBV7-6

CDR3aa: ASSHLTSGSTYEQY
j_gene: TRBJ2-7
v_gene: TRBV4-1

CDR3aa: ASSLGQGADEQF
j_gene: TRBJ2-1
v_gene: TRBV27

CDR3aa: ASSLGGATGELF
j_gene: TRBJ2-2
v_gene: TRBV27

CDR3aa: ASSLVTNTEAF
j_gene: TRBJ1-1
v_gene: TRBV7-8

CDR3aa: ASSQDSANTEAF
j_gene: TRBJ1-1
v_gene: TRBV14

CDR3aa: ASSRLTGLAGPNTGELF
j_gene: TRBJ2-2
v_gene: TRBV4-3

CDR3aa: ASSYRDSLTFYGYT
j_gene: TRBJ1-2
v_gene: TRBV6-5

CDR3aa: ASSYSSGDYEQY
j_gene: TRBJ2-7
v_gene: TRBV6-5

CDR3aa: AISETTHEQY
j_gene: TRBJ2-7
v_gene: TRBV10-3

CDR3aa: ASREALNYGYT
j_gene: TRBJ1-2
v_gene: TRBV19

CDR3aa: ASSDDEPGLAGDLFHEQY
j_gene: TRBJ2-7
v_gene: TRBV4-3

CDR3aa: ASSPLGWDSYTDTQY
j_gene: TRBJ2-3
v_gene: TRBV5-1

CDR3aa: ASSPVDGGTGELF
j_gene: TRBJ2-2
v_gene: TRBV28

CDR3aa: ASSDPGRNNQPQH
j_gene: TRBJ1-5
v_gene: TRBV10-2

CDR3aa: ASSLPGTGYEQY
j_gene: TRBJ2-7
v_gene: TRBV18

CDR3aa: ASRTSGRETQY
j_gene: TRBJ2-5
v_gene: TRBV5-1

CDR3aa: ASSLDTGWNEQF
j_gene: TRBJ2-1
v_gene: TRBV11-2

CDR3aa: SVTGGSTDTQY
j_gene: TRBJ2-3
v_gene: TRBV29-1

CDR3aa: SVEADSQETQY
j_gene: TRBJ2-5
v_gene: TRBV29-1

CDR3aa: AITDGASNTGELF
j_gene: TRBJ2-2
v_gene: TRBV10-3

CDR3aa: ASSVGPEHEQY
j_gene: TRBJ2-7
v_gene: TRBV9

CDR3aa: ASSAGSAYEQY
j_gene: TRBJ2-7
v_gene: TRBV19

CDR3aa: ASTLYEQY
j_gene: TRBJ2-7
v_gene: TRBV5-5

CDR3aa: ASSAETQGAGYEQY
j_gene: TRBJ2-7
v_gene: TRBV19

CDR3aa: ASSPSEANYGYT
j_gene: TRBJ1-2
v_gene: TRBV5-6